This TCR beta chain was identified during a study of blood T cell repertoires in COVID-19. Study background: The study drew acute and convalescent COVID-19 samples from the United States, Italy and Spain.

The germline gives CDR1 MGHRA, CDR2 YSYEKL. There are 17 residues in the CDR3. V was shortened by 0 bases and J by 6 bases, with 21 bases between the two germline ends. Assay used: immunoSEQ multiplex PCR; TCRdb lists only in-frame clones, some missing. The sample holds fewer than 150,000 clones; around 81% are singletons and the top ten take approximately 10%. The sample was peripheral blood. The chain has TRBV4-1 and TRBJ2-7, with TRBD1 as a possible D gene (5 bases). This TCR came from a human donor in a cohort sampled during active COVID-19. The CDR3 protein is CASSQDPDQGNHGEQYF. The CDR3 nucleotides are TGCGCCAGCAGCCAAGATCCTGATCAGGGTAATCATGGCGAGCAGTACTTC.